This T cell receptor beta chain was recorded in a study of blood T cell repertoires in COVID-19 (dated by TCRdb to 2018 to 2021). Context from the whole study: Collaborator samples came from the United States, Italy and Spain and covered acute and convalescent phases of COVID-19. The material from the prospective study consisted of cDNA or gDNA derived from T cells, B-cell-depleted T cells, or PBMCs. Deeply sampled blood TCRbeta repertoires from subjects exposed to, actively infected with, or recovered from COVID-19 were included in the dataset. The repertoires were made available in a free public database intended to serve as a resource for research on the immune response to SARS-CoV-2. Samples came from the ongoing ImmuneRACE study (first 160 participants) plus 1,254 subjects from 6 global collaborators. The sample metadata nearly always contained a de-identified subject ID, COVID-19 status, age in years and sex. Where available, HLA class I and class II types were obtained from metadata supplied by the sample provider rather than from assay-based typing. Study-wide findings and limitations: Clinical and demographic metadata were provided uncurated, with the amount varying by source and participant.

TCRbeta CDR3 regions were amplified from genomic DNA using the immunoSEQ Assay, a bias-controlled multiplex PCR. On the authors' methods: Nucleated cell counts per sample were estimated from amplification of reference gene primers within the assay. To quantify the absolute abundance of each unique TCRbeta CDR3 rearrangement, sequence reads were collapsed and filtered. For each sample, productive Simpson clonality was calculated as the square root of Simpson's diversity index across productive rearrangements. The table was pulled from immuneACCESS by TCRdb, which kept in-frame rearrangements only. Such tables lose some clones; where checked, under half of the loss comes from unresolved V genes, and the rest has no known cause. V and J calls and clone size come straight from that table; D and trimming were deduced from the DNA. This sample holds around 140,000 clones; approximately 90% were observed only once. In total, the top ten clones hold around 0.91% of the sample.

V gives up 7 bases and J gives up 6 bases, and the segment between their germline ends measures 17 bases. CDR1 and CDR2 (SGHTS, YDEGEE) derive from the germline V gene. The CDR3 starts with the cysteine, ends with the phenylalanine, and has 14 residues. CDR3 DNA only is kept here, 42 bases in frame from base 1. Collaborating institutions collected whole blood in K2EDTA tubes following their own protocols. For TCRbeta analysis, collaborators shipped samples as frozen whole blood, isolated PBMCs, or DNA extracted from either of those sample types. A word on this clone: This receptor's antigen is unknown. Per-nucleotide qualities are absent, and no much larger clonotype sits a single base away.

The TCR comes from a woman aged 45-65 years with acute or convalescent COVID-19. The chain couples TRBV5-8 to TRBJ1-5; TRBD1 is possibly the D segment (5 matching bases). Sequencing input: peripheral blood. The CDR3 protein is CASDTSGLAQPQHF. In nucleotide form, the sequence is TGTGCCAGCGATACTTCAGGGTTGGCTCAGCCCCAGCATTTT. With all but the CDR3 taken from the reference TRBV5-8 and TRBJ1-5 genes, the full variable domain is: EAGVTQSPTHLIKTRGQQATLRCSPISGHTSVYWYQQALGLGLQFLLWYDEGEERNRGNFPPRFSGRQFPNYSSELNVNALELEDSALYLCASDTSGLAQPQHFGDGTRLSIL.